A selection of T cell receptor beta chains follows, all from one sample in a study of cytomegalovirus exposure and HLA in healthy donors. Sequencing was performed with immunoSEQ multiplex PCR; in TCRdb, only in-frame clones are kept and a portion is missing. Counted here are approximately 110,000 clones, around two thirds occurring once; the ten biggest clones make up 3% to 4.5%. Sequenced sample: PBMCs. Source of these receptors: a man aged 30 to 39 in good health and CMV-seropositive. The CDR3 runs from the conserved cysteine through the conserved F or W. The order of the fields is V gene, D gene, clone size, J gene, CDR3 protein, CDR3 DNA. The D gene is left open where the match is weak. Expanded clones are given a class, and other clones once, few, many or no size at all.

V gene: TRBV15
D gene: .
clone size: .
J gene: TRBJ2-2
CDR3 protein: CATSRERTPTGELFF
CDR3 DNA: TGTGCCACCAGCAGAGAAAGGACACCAACCGGGGAGCTGTTTTTT

V gene: TRBV11-3
D gene: .
clone size: .
J gene: TRBJ2-2
CDR3 protein: CASSSQGANTGELFF
CDR3 DNA: TGTGCCAGCAGCTCTCAGGGCGCGAACACCGGGGAGCTGTTTTTT

V gene: TRBV6-1
D gene: TRBD1
clone size: .
J gene: TRBJ1-2
CDR3 protein: CASIQDRGRKGYTF
CDR3 DNA: TGTGCCAGCATCCAGGACAGGGGGCGTAAGGGCTACACCTTC

V gene: TRBV30
D gene: TRBD2
clone size: few
J gene: TRBJ2-1
CDR3 protein: CAWSVGAGGQLLSEQFF
CDR3 DNA: TGTGCCTGGAGTGTAGGGGCGGGGGGCCAGCTTTTGAGTGAGCAGTTCTTC

V gene: TRBV7-8
D gene: .
clone size: .
J gene: TRBJ1-4
CDR3 protein: CASSNIWGLPRVKLFF
CDR3 DNA: TGTGCCAGCAGCAACATTTGGGGACTCCCTAGAGTAAAACTGTTTTTT

V gene: TRBV5-1
D gene: TRBD1
clone size: once
J gene: TRBJ2-3
CDR3 protein: CASSLGQGADTQYF
CDR3 DNA: TGCGCCAGCAGCCTAGGACAGGGTGCAGATACGCAGTATTTT

V gene: TRBV7-9
D gene: .
clone size: few
J gene: TRBJ1-1
CDR3 protein: CASSFGITEAFF
CDR3 DNA: TGTGCCAGCAGCTTCGGGATCACTGAAGCTTTCTTT

V gene: TRBV7-9
D gene: .
clone size: .
J gene: TRBJ2-4
CDR3 protein: CASSPSGNIQYF
CDR3 DNA: TGTGCCAGCAGCCCGTCGGGTAACATTCAGTACTTC

V gene: TRBV7-2
D gene: .
clone size: .
J gene: TRBJ1-3
CDR3 protein: CASSRGSGIPPGNTIYF
CDR3 DNA: TGTGCCAGCAGCCGAGGAAGCGGTATCCCCCCTGGAAACACCATATATTTT

V gene: TRBV7-7
D gene: .
clone size: .
J gene: TRBJ1-1
CDR3 protein: CASSPVELGAEAFF
CDR3 DNA: TGTGCTAGCAGCCCAGTGGAGTTAGGCGCTGAAGCTTTCTTT

V gene: TRBV6-4
D gene: TRBD1
clone size: .
J gene: TRBJ2-7
CDR3 protein: CASSRRDRAHEQYF
CDR3 DNA: TGTGCCAGCAGTAGACGCGACAGGGCCCACGAGCAGTACTTC

V gene: TRBV5-1
D gene: .
clone size: few
J gene: TRBJ1-5
CDR3 protein: CASSWGGDGNQPQHF
CDR3 DNA: TGCGCCAGCAGCTGGGGGGGAGATGGCAATCAGCCCCAGCATTTT

V gene: TRBV6-5
D gene: .
clone size: .
J gene: TRBJ1-1
CDR3 protein: CASSEPTSGEAFF
CDR3 DNA: TGTGCCAGCAGTGAACCGACGTCGGGTGAAGCTTTCTTT

V gene: TRBV5-1
D gene: TRBD1
clone size: .
J gene: TRBJ1-2
CDR3 protein: CASSPGTGGAVGYTF
CDR3 DNA: TGCGCCAGCAGCCCTGGGACAGGGGGCGCGGTTGGCTACACCTTC

V gene: TRBV11-3
D gene: .
clone size: .
J gene: TRBJ2-3
CDR3 protein: CASSLASPPHTQYF
CDR3 DNA: TGTGCCAGCAGCTTGGCTAGCCCCCCCCATACGCAGTATTTT

V gene: TRBV6-5
D gene: .
clone size: .
J gene: TRBJ1-6
CDR3 protein: CASRGNSPLHF
CDR3 DNA: TGTGCGAGTAGAGGAAATTCACCCCTCCACTTT

V gene: TRBV7-8
D gene: .
clone size: .
J gene: TRBJ1-2
CDR3 protein: CASTLWENYGYTF
CDR3 DNA: TGTGCCAGCACCCTTTGGGAGAACTATGGCTACACCTTC

V gene: TRBV6-6
D gene: TRBD2
clone size: .
J gene: TRBJ2-1
CDR3 protein: CASSYLLAGNNEQFF
CDR3 DNA: TGTGCCAGCAGTTACTTACTAGCGGGAAACAATGAGCAGTTCTTC

V gene: TRBV7-9
D gene: TRBD2
clone size: .
J gene: TRBJ2-7
CDR3 protein: CASSLAGGGPEQYF
CDR3 DNA: TGTGCCAGCAGCTTAGCTGGGGGGGGACCCGAGCAGTACTTC

V gene: TRBV7-9
D gene: .
clone size: once
J gene: TRBJ2-1
CDR3 protein: CASSLRGRYNEQFF
CDR3 DNA: TGTGCCAGCAGCTTACGGGGGAGATACAATGAGCAGTTCTTC

V gene: TRBV5-1
D gene: TRBD2
clone size: once
J gene: TRBJ2-1
CDR3 protein: CASSPPGTTYNGQFF
CDR3 DNA: TGCGCCAGCAGCCCCCCCGGGACTACCTACAATGGGCAGTTCTTC

V gene: TRBV5-1
D gene: TRBD1
clone size: .
J gene: TRBJ1-6
CDR3 protein: CASSEGQGNSPLHF
CDR3 DNA: TGCGCCAGCAGCGAGGGACAGGGAAATTCACCCCTCCACTTT

V gene: TRBV10-3
D gene: .
clone size: .
J gene: TRBJ2-7
CDR3 protein: CAISEARGDYEQYF
CDR3 DNA: TGTGCCATCAGTGAGGCCAGGGGTGACTACGAGCAGTACTTC